Below are 15 T cell receptor beta chains sequenced from a single sample in a study of T cell changes during pregnancy in multiple sclerosis. Using immunoSEQ multiplex PCR, the repertoire was profiled, and TCRdb retains in-frame clones only, with some absent. This table has approximately 40,000 clones, roughly 92% appearing once. The sequencing input was peripheral blood. Receptor source: a female donor with multiple sclerosis, enrolled in a pregnancy study.

The chain uses TRBV27 and TRBJ1-2; D not resolved. V was pared by 8 bases and J by 8 bases, with 21 bases between. Looked up from germline, CDR1 is MNHEY and CDR2 is SMNVEV (reference sequence). CDR3 length: 14 residues. CDR3 loop: CASAWRLEDRGYTF. CDR3 nucleotide sequence: TGTGCCAGCGCCTGGCGGTTAGAGGATCGAGGCTACACCTTC.

The CDR3 here is CASSVSQETQYF. Here the CDR3 DNA reads TGTGCCAGCAGTGTTAGCCAAGAGACCCAGTACTTC. V is TRBV2 and J is TRBJ2-5; D call uncertain. The CDR3 extends over 12 amino acids. The V gene lost 4 bases and the J gene lost 1 base, with 4 bases spanning the gap. Germline V gene lookup returns CDR1 SNHLY and CDR2 FYNNEI.

Here the CDR3 DNA reads TGTGCCAGCAGCTTAGGGGAAAGGGGTAGCACTGAAGCTTTCTTT. It is translated as CASSLGERGSTEAFF. The chain joins TRBV7-3 to TRBJ1-1; TRBD1 might be the D (5 bases). Germline CDR1 is SGHTA and CDR2 is FQGTGA. Trimming removed 2 bases from V and 4 bases from J, with 14 bases in between. The CDR3 length is 15 residues.

This chain joins TRBV4-2 and TRBJ2-4, with D unresolved. Trimming removed 4 bases from V and 0 bases from J, with 19 bases in between. Looked up from germline, CDR1 is LGHNA and CDR2 is YNFKEQ. The CDR3 is 18 amino acids. In nucleotides, the CDR3 is TGTGCCAGCAGCCTACAACTTCCCAACTTGCTAGCCAAAAACATTCAGTACTTC. Translating it yields CASSLQLPNLLAKNIQYF.

The rearrangement joins TRBV18 to TRBJ2-1, with 11 bases aligning to TRBD2. Losses at the gene ends were 2 bases for V and 6 bases for J; bases not matched to a gene: 9. The germline V gene encodes CDR1 KGHSH and CDR2 LQKENI. This CDR3 spans 17 amino acids. The CDR3 DNA sequence: TGTGCCAGCTCACCAAGCTCCTCAACTAGCGGGAGCAATGAGCAGTTCTTC. Translated, it gives CASSPSSSTSGSNEQFF.

CDR3 amino acids: CASSLLAGLQETQYF. The CDR3 nucleotides are TGTGCCAGCAGCTTACTAGCGGGTCTACAAGAGACCCAGTACTTC. The chain uses TRBV11-2 and TRBJ2-5; 8 bases are shared with TRBD2. Germline V CDR1 and CDR2: SGHAT, FQNNGV. This CDR3 region has 15 residues. Germline trimming cut 2 bases from V and 2 bases from J; bases unmatched to any gene: 4. Based on the CDR3 plus reference TRBV11-2 and TRBJ2-5, the full variable domain is EAGVAQSPRYKIIEKRQSVAFWCNPISGHATLYWYQQILGQGPKLLIQFQNNGVVDDSQLPKDRFSAERLKGVDSTLKIQPAKLEDSAVYLCASSLLAGLQETQYFGPGTRLLVL.

The V call is TRBV6-5, the J call TRBJ1-5; TRBD1 is a possible D gene (5 bases). The V gene lost 5 bases and the J gene lost 7 bases, with 12 bases spanning the gap. The CDR3 loop spans 13 amino acids. Germline CDR1 MNHEY, CDR2 SVGAGI. In DNA form, the CDR3 reads TGTGCCAGCAGTCGGGACTTGGACCAGCCCCAGCATTTT. Its translation is CASSRDLDQPQHF.

The chain employs TRBV21-1 and TRBJ2-3. TRBV21-1 corresponds to a pseudogene. The CDR3 length is 13 residues. This CDR3 is CASSKAGGYTQYF. In DNA, the CDR3 is TGTGCCAGCAGCAAAGCGGGTGGCTATACGCAGTATTTT.

This chain links TRBV6-6 with TRBJ1-1; 9 bases align to TRBD1. Germline-derived CDR1 and CDR2 are MNHNY and SVGAGI (reference sequence). CDR3 length: 16 amino acids. V dropped 0 bases and J dropped 4; count of bases not matched to a gene: 6. The CDR3 sequence: CASSYSGTGQGTEAFF. The CDR3 nucleotides read TGTGCCAGCAGTTACTCAGGGACAGGGCAAGGCACTGAAGCTTTCTTT.

The genes are TRBV10-2 and TRBJ1-1; a weak D match, TRBD1 (5 bases). V was clipped by 1 base and J by 3 bases, with 12 bases between them. The CDR3 extends over 15 amino acids. Looked up from germline, CDR1 is WSHSY and CDR2 is SAAADI. The CDR3 coding sequence is TGCGCCAGCAGTGAGTTATATGGGGGGGACACTGAAGCTTTCTTT. Residues: CASSELYGGDTEAFF.

The chain has TRBV10-3 and TRBJ2-2, with D perhaps given as TRBD1 or TRBD2 (5 bases each). This CDR3 region has 14 residues. V lost 3 bases and J lost 4, with 9 bases in between. CDR1 and CDR2 from the germline V gene are ENHRY and SYGVKD. The chain's CDR3 is CAISDGGTTGELFF. The CDR3 DNA is TGTGCCATCAGTGATGGTGGGACCACCGGGGAGCTGTTTTTT.

The CDR3 DNA sequence: TGCGCCAGCAGCCATCCTTCGACAGGGGTTACTGGAAACACCATATATTTT. Translated: CASSHPSTGVTGNTIYF. The chain recombines TRBV4-1 with TRBJ1-3, with 8 bases matching TRBD1. The CDR3 runs 17 residues. In germline, CDR1 is MGHRA, CDR2 YSYEKL. V dropped 3 bases and J dropped 2; count of bases not matched to a gene: 9.

The sample holds one count of this clone. The CDR3 here is CASSLGLAENNEQFF. The CDR3 DNA sequence: TGTGCCAGCAGCTTAGGACTAGCGGAAAACAATGAGCAGTTCTTC. The chain has TRBV7-2 and TRBJ2-1; 9 nucleotides match TRBD2. Germline lookup yields CDR1 SGHTA and CDR2 FQGNSA. V lost 1 base, J lost 5 bases, and 3 bases stayed unmatched. This CDR3 spans 15 amino acids.

This clone was seen just once. The chain couples TRBV5-1 to TRBJ2-1, with D hard to call. CDR3 length: 13 residues. Per germline, CDR1 SGHRS and CDR2 YFSETQ. V was clipped by 1 base and J by 6 bases, with 8 bases between them. CDR3 bases: TGCGCCAGCAGCTTGTCCGACACCAATGAGCAGTTCTTC. Translating it yields CASSLSDTNEQFF.

The chain uses TRBV6-1 and TRBJ2-3; 9 bases match TRBD1. This CDR3 is 15 amino acids long. The germline V gene encodes CDR1 MNHNS and CDR2 SASEGT. The V and J ends lost 7 bases and 4 bases, in that order; junction bases with no gene match: 9. CDR3 amino acids: CASTPGQGFADTQYF. The CDR3 nucleotides are TGTGCCAGCACACCGGGACAGGGTTTCGCAGATACGCAGTATTTT.